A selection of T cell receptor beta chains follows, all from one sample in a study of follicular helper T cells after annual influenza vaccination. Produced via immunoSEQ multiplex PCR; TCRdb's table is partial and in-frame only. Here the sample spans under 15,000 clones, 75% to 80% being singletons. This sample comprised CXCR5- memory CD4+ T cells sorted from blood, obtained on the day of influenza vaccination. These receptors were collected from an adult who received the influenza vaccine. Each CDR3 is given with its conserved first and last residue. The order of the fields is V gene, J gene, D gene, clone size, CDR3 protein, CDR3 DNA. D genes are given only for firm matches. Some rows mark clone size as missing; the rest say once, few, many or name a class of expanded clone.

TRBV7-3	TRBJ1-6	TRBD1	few	CASSLGQGGSPLHF	TGTGCCAGCAGCTTAGGACAGGGGGGGTCACCCCTCCACTTT
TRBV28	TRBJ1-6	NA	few	CASSSLLGSPLHF	TGTGCCAGCAGTTCCCTGCTCGGATCACCCCTCCACTTT
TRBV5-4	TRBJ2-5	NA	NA	CASSLAREPETQYF	TGTGCCAGCAGCTTGGCGAGGGAACCAGAGACCCAGTACTTC
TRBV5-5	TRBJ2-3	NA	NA	CASSSPGRAATQYF	TGTGCCAGCAGCTCCCCGGGTAGGGCGGCTACGCAGTATTTT
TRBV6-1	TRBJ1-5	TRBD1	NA	CASSAWTGGINQPQHF	TGTGCCAGCAGTGCTTGGACAGGGGGAATCAATCAGCCCCAGCATTTT
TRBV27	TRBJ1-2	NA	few	CASSYRNNYGYTF	TGTGCCAGCAGTTACAGGAATAACTATGGCTACACCTTC
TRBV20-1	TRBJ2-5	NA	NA	CSARAGETQYF	TGCAGTGCTAGAGCGGGGGAGACCCAGTACTTC
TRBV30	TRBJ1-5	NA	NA	CAWSKDSGPNQPQHF	TGTGCCTGGAGTAAGGACAGCGGACCCAATCAGCCCCAGCATTTT
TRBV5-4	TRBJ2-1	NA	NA	CASSPGFNNEQFF	TGTGCCAGCAGCCCTGGCTTCAACAATGAGCAGTTCTTC
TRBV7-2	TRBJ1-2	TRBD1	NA	CASSLTGTGYSGYTF	TGTGCCAGCAGCCTTACCGGGACAGGTTATTCTGGCTACACCTTC
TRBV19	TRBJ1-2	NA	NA	CASSRTGSYGYTF	TGTGCCAGTAGTCGAACAGGGAGTTACGGCTACACCTTC